These 26 T cell receptor beta chains originate from one sample sequenced in a study of neurological immune-mediated disorders. TCRdb independently ran MiXCR on the 5' RACE reads; one entry per CDR3 protein. The sample contains tens of thousands of distinct CDR3 sequences, approximately 16% of which appear only once. Time point described: technical triplicate 3. Sequenced: CD4+ T cells from blood. These receptors were taken from a female donor with HTLV-1-associated myelopathy (HAM/TSP).

In its sample, this clonotype was seen many times. The chain uses TRBV27 and TRBJ2-3; 7 nucleotides agree with TRBD2. V gave up 1 base and J gave up 3 bases; unmatched junction bases: 4. CDR1 and CDR2 (germline): MNHEY, SMNVEV (reference sequence). The CDR3 runs 15 residues. CDR3 in DNA: TGTGCCAGCAGTTTATTTGGGGAGGGGACAGATACGCAGTATTTT. It encodes CASSLFGEGTDTQYF.

This clonotype counts as medium-sized (0.01 to 0.1%). This chain links TRBV20-1 with TRBJ2-7; 7 bases agree with TRBD2. Germline V gives CDR1 DFQATT, CDR2 SNEGSKA (reference sequence). The CDR3 is 18 amino acids. Trimming cost V 1 base and J 0 bases; bases outside gene matches: 15. In DNA form, the CDR3 reads TGCAGTGCTAGAGGGACTAGGCGGGGGAATGAGGCCTCCTACGAGCAGTACTTC. Its protein is CSARGTRRGNEASYEQYF.

The rearrangement joins TRBV20-1 to TRBJ2-5, with D hard to call. Deletions cut 0 bases from V and 6 bases from J, with 11 bases between. Germline V gives CDR1 DFQATT, CDR2 SNEGSKA (reference sequence). This CDR3 spans 13 amino acids. The CDR3 nucleotides read TGCAGTGCTAGAGATGATCGCGAGCAGACCCAGTACTTC. Translation gives CSARDDREQTQYF.

This clonotype occurred many times. CDR3 protein: CSARMYQTQYF. DNA of the CDR3: TGCAGTGCTAGGATGTACCAGACCCAGTACTTC. J is TRBJ2-5 and V is TRBV20-1, with D unclear. The CDR3 spans 11 residues. CDR1 is DFQATT, CDR2 SNEGSKA, per germline (reference sequence). Trimming shortened V by 3 bases and J by 6 bases, and 8 bases separated the two germline ends.

The table lists this clonotype with many counts. The V call is TRBV11-2, the J call TRBJ2-5, with TRBD2 as a possible D gene (6 bases). V shed 5 bases and J shed 5 bases, with 15 bases lying between them. From germline, CDR1 is SGHAT and CDR2 FQNNGV. CDR3 size: 14 residues. CDR3 nucleotides: TGTGCCAGCAGCGCCCAGCGGGCTTCGGAGACCCAGTACTTC. This encodes CASSAQRASETQYF.

This clonotype was observed at least ten times. DNA for the CDR3: TGTGCCTGGACTGTAGCGGGGGGACCAGATACGCAGTATTTT. Translated, it gives CAWTVAGGPDTQYF. The chain uses TRBV30 and TRBJ2-3; 10 bases are a match to TRBD2. V was clipped by 4 bases and J by 4 bases; unmatched bases: 5. The CDR3 has 14 residues. Germline loops: CDR1 GTSNPN, CDR2 SVGIG (reference sequence). Using reference TRBV30 and TRBJ2-3 for the parts outside the CDR3, the full variable domain is SQTIHQWPATLVQPVGSPLSLECTVEGTSNPNLYWYRQAAGRGLQLLFYSVGIGQISSEVPQNLSASRPQDRQFILSSKKLLLSDSGFYLCAWTVAGGPDTQYFGPGTRLTVL.

This chain links TRBV7-2 with TRBJ2-7; no firm D call. Trimming took off 1 base at V and 3 bases at J, with 13 bases between the two ends. Looked up from germline, CDR1 is SGHTA and CDR2 is FQGNSA. The CDR3 consists of 15 residues. The CDR3 sequence: CASSLGHSVNYEQYF. CDR3 DNA: TGTGCCAGCAGCTTAGGACATTCCGTAAACTACGAGCAGTACTTC.

This clonotype was seen many times. J is TRBJ2-7 and V is TRBV6-1; D ambiguous. The CDR3 contains 15 residues. V shed 5 bases and J shed 4 bases, with 18 bases lying between them. CDR1 and CDR2 (germline): MNHNS, SASEGT. The CDR3 DNA follows: TGTGCCAGCAGTCCTGATACCGGAGTGATTTACGAGCAGTACTTC. It is translated as CASSPDTGVIYEQYF.

The rearrangement joins TRBV11-2 to TRBJ1-1, with no clear D. Germline V gives CDR1 SGHAT, CDR2 FQNNGV. This CDR3 is built from 12 residues. The V gene lost 2 bases and the J gene lost 8 bases, with 9 bases spanning the gap. Here the CDR3 reads CASSLFYPEAFF. Written as DNA, the CDR3 is TGTGCCAGCAGCTTATTCTATCCGGAAGCTTTCTTT.

The gene calls are TRBV30 and TRBJ2-5; TRBD2 matches 9 bases. Germline V gives CDR1 GTSNPN, CDR2 SVGIG (reference sequence). V lost 2 bases and J lost 4; bases outside the gene matches: 5. The CDR3 consists of 14 residues. The CDR3 sequence is CAWSTWTSAETQYF. CDR3 bases: TGTGCCTGGAGTACGTGGACTAGCGCAGAGACCCAGTACTTC.

This clonotype was counted ten times or more. The gene calls are TRBV5-1 and TRBJ1-2; TRBD1 matches at 8 bases. Per the germline V gene, CDR1 is SGHRS and CDR2 is YFSETQ. The junction had 5 bases not matched to a gene; V was cut back by 4 bases and J by 6 bases. The CDR3 consists of 13 residues. The CDR3 sequence: CASSVGTGDGYTF. In DNA form, the CDR3 reads TGCGCCAGCAGCGTTGGGACAGGCGATGGCTACACCTTC.

This clonotype was counted ten times or more. This chain links TRBV7-2 with TRBJ2-3; 8 nucleotides agree with TRBD2. The germline CDR1 and CDR2 sequences are SGHTA and FQGNSA. The CDR3 loop spans 15 amino acids. Trimming cost V 1 base and J 2 bases; bases outside gene matches: 2. The CDR3: CASSLVAGHTDTQYF. The CDR3 coding sequence is TGTGCCAGCAGCTTAGTAGCGGGGCACACAGATACGCAGTATTTT. Filled out from reference TRBV7-2 and TRBJ2-3, the complete variable domain reads GAGVSQSPSNKVTEKGKDVELRCDPISGHTALYWYRQSLGQGLEFLIYFQGNSAPDKSGLPSDRFSAERTGGSVSTLTIQRTQQEDSAVYLCASSLVAGHTDTQYFGPGTRLTVL.

This clonotype was observed many times. The chain recombines TRBV19 with TRBJ1-2; TRBD1 agrees at 7 bases. The CDR3 consists of 14 residues. Trimming took 5 bases from V and 3 from J; bases not matched to a gene: 6. In germline, CDR1 is LNHDA, CDR2 SQIVND (reference sequence). CDR3 in DNA: TGTGCCAGTAGTCTCCCGACAGGGTACTATGGCTACACCTTC. Translation: CASSLPTGYYGYTF.

This clonotype appeared many times. The chain is built from TRBV7-3 and TRBJ2-1; tentative D call: TRBD1 (5 bases). CDR3 size: 14 residues. V was trimmed by 3 bases and J by 6 bases, leaving 12 bases between them. Per the germline V gene, CDR1 is SGHTA and CDR2 is FQGTGA. CDR3 amino acids: CASSLRQGGNEQFF. The CDR3 DNA reads TGTGCCAGCAGCTTGAGGCAGGGCGGCAATGAGCAGTTCTTC.

This clonotype was seen repeatedly, ten times or more. This sequence joins TRBV2 and TRBJ2-1; TRBD2 aligns across 9 bases. The germline gives CDR1 SNHLY, CDR2 FYNNEI. Unmatched junction bases numbered 5, after V lost 2 bases and J lost 6 bases. The CDR3 consists of 15 residues. The CDR3 is CASSEQGRGGNEQFF. Here the CDR3 DNA reads TGTGCCAGCAGTGAACAGGGGCGGGGGGGCAATGAGCAGTTCTTC.

This clonotype was observed at least ten times. The chain combines TRBV7-8 with TRBJ1-1; TRBD1 agrees at 7 bases. Trimming took 8 bases from V and 5 from J; bases not matched to a gene: 8. CDR1 and CDR2 (germline): SGHVS, FQNEAQ. The CDR3 has 13 amino acids. The chain's CDR3 is CASVGQLGTEAFF. CDR3 sequence (DNA): TGTGCCAGCGTGGGACAGCTGGGGACTGAAGCTTTCTTT.

This clonotype is judged medium-sized. The V and J genes are TRBV20-1 and TRBJ1-1, with D possibly matching TRBD1 (5 bases). Trimming took off 3 bases at V and 8 bases at J, with 22 bases between the two ends. The CDR3 consists of 15 residues. The germline CDR1 and CDR2 sequences are DFQATT and SNEGSKA (reference sequence). Written as DNA, the CDR3 is TGCAGTGCTAGCCATACGCAGGGAGGGTTTCTCGAAGCTTTCTTT. Protein sequence: CSASHTQGGFLEAFF.

This clonotype has a count of ten or more. The rearrangement uses TRBV9 and TRBJ2-3, with D possibly called TRBD1 or TRBD2 (6 bases each). The CDR3 is made up of 15 amino acids. V was pared by 1 base and J by 6 bases, with 15 bases between. Germline V gene lookup returns CDR1 SGDLS and CDR2 YYNGEE. DNA of the CDR3: TGTGCCAGCAGCGTAATGGGGGGCTACGGCGATACGCAGTATTTT. Translated: CASSVMGGYGDTQYF.

By frequency in the sample, this clonotype is medium-sized. The chain links TRBV5-4 to TRBJ2-3; possibly TRBD2 for D (6 bases). Germline V lookup: CDR1 SGHNT, CDR2 YYREEE (reference sequence). V was pared by 0 bases and J by 2 bases, with 7 bases between. This CDR3 region has 14 residues. As DNA, the CDR3 is TGTGCCAGCAGCTTGGGACTAGACACAGATACGCAGTATTTT. This translates into CASSLGLDTDTQYF.

This clonotype was seen at least ten times. The J gene is TRBJ2-3, the V gene TRBV7-9; D gene ambiguous. This CDR3 region has 18 residues. Germline assignment: CDR1 SEHNR and CDR2 FQNEAQ (reference sequence). The V end lost 1 base, the J end lost 0 bases, and 17 bases lay between the germline ends. CDR3 nucleotide sequence: TGTGCCAGCAGCTTAGTAAAAGGGTATTCAACTAGCACAGATACGCAGTATTTT. Its protein is CASSLVKGYSTSTDTQYF.

In its sample, this clonotype was seen many times. V gene TRBV10-2 combines with J gene TRBJ2-1; D remains ambiguous. V was pared by 7 bases and J by 3 bases, with 7 bases between. The CDR3 is 12 amino acids. Germline-derived CDR1 and CDR2 are WSHSY and SAAADI. The DNA of the CDR3 is TGCGCCAGCACACGGAGCTACAATGAGCAGTTCTTC. It encodes CASTRSYNEQFF.

The V and J genes are TRBV20-1 and TRBJ2-5, with D possibly matching TRBD2 (6 bases). This CDR3 is built from 13 residues. The V end lost 3 bases, the J end lost 5 bases, and 13 bases lay between the germline ends. CDR1 DFQATT and CDR2 SNEGSKA come from the germline V gene (reference sequence). The CDR3 sequence is CSARFMGGETQYF. CDR3 DNA sequence: TGCAGTGCTAGGTTTATGGGGGGTGAGACCCAGTACTTC.

The chain couples TRBV2 to TRBJ2-2; TRBD2 aligns across 8 bases. Germline CDR1 reads SNHLY; CDR2 reads FYNNEI. Trimming cost V 0 bases and J 4 bases; bases outside gene matches: 1. This CDR3 is built from 15 residues. The CDR3 sequence is CASSEARGVTGELFF. CDR3 DNA sequence: TGTGCCAGCAGTGAAGCGCGGGGGGTCACCGGGGAGCTGTTTTTT.

The sample holds a few counts of this clonotype. V gene TRBV7-2 combines with J gene TRBJ2-3; 13 bases line up with TRBD2. After removal of 6 bases from V and 10 bases from J, the junction contained 10 bases not matched to a gene. CDR3 size: 15 residues. Germline-derived CDR1 and CDR2 are SGHTA and FQGNSA. CDR3 sequence: CASRSTSGGPSAQYF. CDR3 DNA sequence: TGTGCCAGCAGATCGACTAGCGGGGGGCCCAGTGCGCAGTATTTT.

This clonotype was counted ten times or more. The gene calls are TRBV20-1 and TRBJ1-5; no definite D call. The CDR3 is 14 residues long. CDR1 and CDR2 (germline): DFQATT, SNEGSKA (reference sequence). V shed 6 bases and J shed 0 bases, with 12 bases lying between them. CDR3 nucleotide sequence: TGCAGTGCCCCCCAGACGGATAGCAATCAGCCCCAGCATTTT. Its protein is CSAPQTDSNQPQHF.

This clonotype was seen at least ten times. The gene calls are TRBV11-2 and TRBJ2-5; D may be TRBD2 (6 bases). Trimming left V 1 base short and J 5 bases short, with 8 bases between. From germline, CDR1 is SGHAT and CDR2 FQNNGV. The CDR3 consists of 13 residues. CDR3 nucleotide sequence: TGTGCCAGCAGCTTAGCGGGAGTGGAGACCCAGTACTTC. This sequence encodes CASSLAGVETQYF.